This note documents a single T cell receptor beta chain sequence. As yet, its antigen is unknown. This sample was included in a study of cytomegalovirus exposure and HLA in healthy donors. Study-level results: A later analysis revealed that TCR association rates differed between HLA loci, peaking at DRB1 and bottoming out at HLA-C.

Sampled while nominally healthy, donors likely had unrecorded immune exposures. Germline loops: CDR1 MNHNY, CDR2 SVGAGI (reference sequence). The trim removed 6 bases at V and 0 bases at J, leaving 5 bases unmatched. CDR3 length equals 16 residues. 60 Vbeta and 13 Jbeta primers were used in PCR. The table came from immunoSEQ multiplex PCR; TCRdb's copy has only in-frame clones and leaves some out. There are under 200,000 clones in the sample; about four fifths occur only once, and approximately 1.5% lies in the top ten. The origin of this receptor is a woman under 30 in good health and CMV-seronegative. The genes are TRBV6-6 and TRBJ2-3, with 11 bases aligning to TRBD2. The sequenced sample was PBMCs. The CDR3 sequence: CASRPSGRTSTDTQYF. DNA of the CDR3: TGTGCCAGCAGACCTAGCGGGAGGACTAGCACAGATACGCAGTATTTT.